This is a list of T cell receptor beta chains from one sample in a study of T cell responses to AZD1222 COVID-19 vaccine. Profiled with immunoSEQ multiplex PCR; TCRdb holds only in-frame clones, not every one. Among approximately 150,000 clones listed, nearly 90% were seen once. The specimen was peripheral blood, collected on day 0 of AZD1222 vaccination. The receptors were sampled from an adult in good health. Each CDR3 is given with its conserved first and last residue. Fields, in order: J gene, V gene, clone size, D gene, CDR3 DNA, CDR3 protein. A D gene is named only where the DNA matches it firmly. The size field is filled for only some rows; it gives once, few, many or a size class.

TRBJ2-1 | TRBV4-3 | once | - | TGCGCCAGCAGCCAGAGGAGGGGACCCTACAATGAGCAGTTCTTC | CASSQRRGPYNEQFF
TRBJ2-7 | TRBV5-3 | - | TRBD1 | TGTGCCAGAAGCCGGGGACAGATCTCCTACGAGCAGTACTTC | CARSRGQISYEQYF
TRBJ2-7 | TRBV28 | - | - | TGTGCCAGCAGTTTCGCAGGCTACGAGCAGTACTTC | CASSFAGYEQYF
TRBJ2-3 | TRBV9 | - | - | TGTGCCAGCAGCCAGTCGGGAGACACAGATACGCAGTATTTT | CASSQSGDTDTQYF
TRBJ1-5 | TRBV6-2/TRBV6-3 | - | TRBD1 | TGTGCCAGCAGTTGGACAGGGGTTAGCAATCAGCCCCAGCATTTT | CASSWTGVSNQPQHF
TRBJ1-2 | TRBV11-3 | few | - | TGTGCCAGCAGCTCTAGTGGGGAGGGCAGAACTGGCTACACCTTC | CASSSSGEGRTGYTF
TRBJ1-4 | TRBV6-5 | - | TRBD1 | TGTGCCAGCAGTTACGAACATGACAGGGTACTGTTTTTT | CASSYEHDRVLFF
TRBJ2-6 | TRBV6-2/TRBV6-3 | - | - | TGTGCCAGCAGTTACTCTCCGGACAGCTCTGGGGCCAACGTCCTGACTTTC | CASSYSPDSSGANVLTF
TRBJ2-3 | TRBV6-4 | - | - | TGTGCCAGCAGTCCCCGGCAGGCAGATACGCAGTATTTT | CASSPRQADTQYF
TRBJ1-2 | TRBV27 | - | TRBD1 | TGTGCCAGCAGCTCTGACAGGGGGTTCTATGGCTACACCTTC | CASSSDRGFYGYTF
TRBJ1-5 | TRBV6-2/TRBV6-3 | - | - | TGTGCCAGCAGTTACACAGGGAAGTCATGGCCCCAGCATTTT | CASSYTGKSWPQHF
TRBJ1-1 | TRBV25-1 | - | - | TGTGCCAGCAGTGCGTGGGACTCCTCTTTGAACACTGAAGCTTTCTTT | CASSAWDSSLNTEAFF
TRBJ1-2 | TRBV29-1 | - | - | TGCAGCGTAACAAACGGGTATGGGGGCTACACCTTC | CSVTNGYGGYTF
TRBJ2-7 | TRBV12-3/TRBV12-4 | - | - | TGTGCCAGCAGCCACTCGAGCTCCTACGAGCAGTACTTC | CASSHSSSYEQYF
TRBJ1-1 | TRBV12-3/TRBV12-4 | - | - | TGTGCCAGCAGTTTGAGGGCAAAGAGTGCTTTCTTT | CASSLRAKSAFF
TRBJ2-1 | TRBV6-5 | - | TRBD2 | TGTGCCAGCAGCCCAGCGGGAGGCCCCCGAAATGAGCAGTTCTTC | CASSPAGGPRNEQFF
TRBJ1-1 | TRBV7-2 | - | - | TGTGCCAGCAGCTGGACAGTGGCCGCTGAAGCTTTCTTT | CASSWTVAAEAFF
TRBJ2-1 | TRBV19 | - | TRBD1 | TGTGCCAGCACAAGACAGGGGGCCGGCCACAATGAGCAGTTCTTC | CASTRQGAGHNEQFF
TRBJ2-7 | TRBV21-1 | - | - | TGTGCCAGCAGCAAAGAACTAGCGGGCTACTACGAGCAGTACTTC | CASSKELAGYYEQYF
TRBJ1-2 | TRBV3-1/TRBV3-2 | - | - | TGTGCCAGCAGCCAAGAGGTAGGGAGCTATGGCTACACCTTC | CASSQEVGSYGYTF
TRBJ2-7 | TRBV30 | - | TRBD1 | TGTGCCTGGAGTACCGGGACAGGGAATCGCGAGCAGTACTTC | CAWSTGTGNREQYF
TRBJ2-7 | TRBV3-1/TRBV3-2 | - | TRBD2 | TGTGCCAGCAGCCGATCCGAACGCGGGAGGGTTAGCTTCCCCTACGAGCAGTACTTC | CASSRSERGRVSFPYEQYF
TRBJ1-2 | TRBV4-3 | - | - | TGCGCCAGCAGCCAAGATGTACAGGGTTTCGGTGGCTACACCTTC | CASSQDVQGFGGYTF
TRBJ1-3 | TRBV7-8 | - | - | TGTGCCAGCAGTTCGGGAGGAAACACCATATATTTT | CASSSGGNTIYF
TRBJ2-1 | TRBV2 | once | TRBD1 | TGTGCCAGCCGGGACAGGGGTTACAATGAGCAGTTCTTC | CASRDRGYNEQFF
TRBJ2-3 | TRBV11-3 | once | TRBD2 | TGTGCCAGCAGCTTAGGTGCTAGCGGAGTCAACACAGATACGCAGTATTTT | CASSLGASGVNTDTQYF
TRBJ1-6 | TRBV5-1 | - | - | TGCGCCAGCAGTCGGGCAGTCGTTAATTCACCCCTCCACTTT | CASSRAVVNSPLHF
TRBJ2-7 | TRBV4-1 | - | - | TGCGCCAGCAGCCAAGATTGGGCCAGGACGGTGGGAGAGGGTTACGAGCAGTACTTC | CASSQDWARTVGEGYEQYF
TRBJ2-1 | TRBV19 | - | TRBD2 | TGTGCCAGTAGTATACTAGCGGGAGGGCAAGAGCAGTTCTTC | CASSILAGGQEQFF
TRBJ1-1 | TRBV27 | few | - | TGTGCCAGCAGTTTATTTAACAGGCCGAACACTGAAGCTTTCTTT | CASSLFNRPNTEAFF
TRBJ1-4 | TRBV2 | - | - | TGTGCCAGCAGTGGCGGGACAAGAGATGAAAAACTGTTTTTT | CASSGGTRDEKLFF
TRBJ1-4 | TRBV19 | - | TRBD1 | TGTGCCAGTAGTCCGGCAGTGACAGGGGTAGGGGAAAAACTGTTTTTT | CASSPAVTGVGEKLFF
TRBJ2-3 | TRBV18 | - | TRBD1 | TGTGCCAGCTCACGGGACAGCTCGAGCACAGATACGCAGTATTTT | CASSRDSSSTDTQYF
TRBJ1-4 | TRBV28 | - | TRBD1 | TGTGCCAGCAGTGGAGGGACAGGACTTAATGAAAAACTGTTTTTT | CASSGGTGLNEKLFF
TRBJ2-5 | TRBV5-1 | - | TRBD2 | TGCGCCAGCGGATCAGCGGGAGGGGGCGAGACCCAGTACTTC | CASGSAGGGETQYF
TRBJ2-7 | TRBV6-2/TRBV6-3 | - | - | TGTGCCAGCAGTTACCCGGGACGGCCACCCTACGGGCAGTACTTC | CASSYPGRPPYGQYF
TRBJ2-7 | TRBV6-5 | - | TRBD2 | TGTGCCAGCAGTACCCGAGCGGGAACCTACGAGCAGTACTTC | CASSTRAGTYEQYF
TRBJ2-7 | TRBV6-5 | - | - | TGTGCCAGCAGTTACTCGATGGGCGAGCAGTACTTC | CASSYSMGEQYF
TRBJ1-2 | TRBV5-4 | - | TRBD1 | TGTGCCAGCAGTTTAATAGTGACAGGGTCCGAGGGCTACACCTTC | CASSLIVTGSEGYTF
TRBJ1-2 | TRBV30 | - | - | TGTGCCTGGAGTGTACAGGGAGGCACCTATGGCTACACCTTC | CAWSVQGGTYGYTF
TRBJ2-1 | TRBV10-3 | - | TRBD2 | TGTGCCATCAGTGACCTAGCGGGGAGCTCCTACAATGAGCAGTTCTTC | CAISDLAGSSYNEQFF
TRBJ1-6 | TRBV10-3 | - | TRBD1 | TGTGCCATCAGGGGACAGGCAAATTCACCCCTCCACTTT | CAIRGQANSPLHF
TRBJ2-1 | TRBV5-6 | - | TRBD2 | TGTGCCAGCAGCTTGGGGGGGACTAGCCGTCTCAATGAGCAGTTCTTC | CASSLGGTSRLNEQFF
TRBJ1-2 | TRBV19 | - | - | TGTGGAGGCAGGGGAAACTATGGCTACACCTTC | CGGRGNYGYTF
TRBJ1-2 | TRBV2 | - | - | TGTGCCAGCAGTCCCCAGGGGAACTATGGCTACACCTTC | CASSPQGNYGYTF